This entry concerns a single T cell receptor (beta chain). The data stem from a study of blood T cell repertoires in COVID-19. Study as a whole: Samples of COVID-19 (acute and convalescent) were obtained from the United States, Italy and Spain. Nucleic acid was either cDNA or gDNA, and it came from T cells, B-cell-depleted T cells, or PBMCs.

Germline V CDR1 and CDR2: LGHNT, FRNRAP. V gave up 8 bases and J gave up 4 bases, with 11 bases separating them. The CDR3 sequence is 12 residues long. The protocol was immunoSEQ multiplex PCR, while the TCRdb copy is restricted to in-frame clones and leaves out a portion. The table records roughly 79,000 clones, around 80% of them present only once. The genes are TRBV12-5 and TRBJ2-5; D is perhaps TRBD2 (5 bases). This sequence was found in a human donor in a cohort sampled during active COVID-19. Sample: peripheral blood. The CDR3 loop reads CASRGRAETQYF. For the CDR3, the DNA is TGTGCTAGTAGAGGGAGAGCAGAGACCCAGTACTTC.